This T cell receptor (beta chain) was obtained from a study of T cell repertoires in cytomegalovirus infection. Study details: CMV infection and matching HLA type were both indicated by public TCR beta signatures.

Points from the study as a whole: CMV-specific TCR beta clonotypes restricted by HLA-C dominated the ex vivo response. Cumulative frequency of public TCR beta families picked out carriers of CMV plus the relevant HLA.

TCRdb processed the reads anew with MiXCR; each CDR3 protein has one entry. Among hundreds of thousands of distinct CDR3 sequences listed, about 33% were seen once. With regard to this clonotype: The antigen remains unidentified.

This TCR derives from a human donor in good health (CMV status not recorded). Some clones in this sample may be carry-over from other donors' samples. The material sequenced was PBMCs.

The CDR3 reads CASSKPTLSGTGSNEQFF. CDR3 nucleotide sequence: TGTGCCAGCAGCAAACCGACCCTTTCCGGGACAGGATCCAATGAGCAGTTCTTC. V usage is TRBV5-4 and J usage is TRBJ2-1, with 8 bases aligning to TRBD1. There are 18 residues in the CDR3. Germline V gene data show CDR1 as SGHNT and CDR2 as YYREEE (reference sequence). The V and J ends lost 4 bases and 6 bases, in that order; junction bases with no gene match: 18.